The 32 T cell receptor beta chains in this list originate from one sample, sequenced in a study of blood T cell repertoires in COVID-19 (TCRdb year 2020). Receptor libraries were prepared by the immunoSEQ multiplex PCR assay. TCRdb holds this immuneACCESS table with in-frame rearrangements only. Some clones are missing; in checked studies, unresolved V genes explain under half, and the rest has no known cause. For this sample the table gives around 250,000 clones, of which approximately 88% were detected only once. Around 0.7% of the sample goes to the ten largest clones. Source material: peripheral blood. The receptors were gathered from a human donor in a cohort sampled during active COVID-19.

The chain employs TRBV7-2 and TRBJ2-2, with TRBD1 identical over 9 bases. The germline gives CDR1 SGHTA, CDR2 FQGNSA. V lost 4 bases to trimming and J lost 4 bases; unmatched junction nucleotides: 7. The CDR3 is 16 residues long. For the CDR3, the DNA is TGTGCCAGCAGCTGGGGACAGGGCCCGGGCACCGGGGAGCTGTTTTTT. This codes for CASSWGQGPGTGELFF.

The V call is TRBV28, the J call TRBJ1-2; 7 nucleotides line up with TRBD1. Germline V lookup: CDR1 MDHEN, CDR2 SYDVKM. The CDR3 is 14 amino acids. Germline trimming cut 4 bases from V and 8 bases from J; bases unmatched to any gene: 10. DNA for the CDR3: TGTGCCAGCAGTTCCCGACAGGACAGGCGAGGCTACACCTTC. Translation gives CASSSRQDRRGYTF.

This clone was picked up a small number of times. The chain links TRBV4-1 to TRBJ1-6, with D perhaps TRBD1 (5 bases). Germline V gene sequence: CDR1 MGHRA, CDR2 YSYEKL. This CDR3 contains 16 residues. The V end was cut by 1 base, the J end by 5 bases, with 12 bases between. The CDR3 sequence: CASSQVSPGNNSPLHF. CDR3 bases: TGCGCCAGCAGCCAAGTATCCCCAGGGAATAATTCACCCCTCCACTTT.

The chain couples TRBV7-9 to TRBJ1-1, with 9 positions matching TRBD1. The CDR3 runs to 17 residues. V lost 4 bases and J lost 1; bases outside the gene matches: 10. The V gene's germline CDR1 is SEHNR and CDR2 FQNEAQ (reference sequence). CDR3 sequence (DNA): TGTGCCAGCAGCTACCCTACAGGGGGCGCGGAGAACACTGAAGCTTTCTTT. Translated, it gives CASSYPTGGAENTEAFF.

This chain links TRBV6-1 with TRBJ2-7, with TRBD1 matching 10 bases. This CDR3 comprises 16 residues. With V trimmed by 0 bases and J by 2 bases, 4 bases remained unmatched. Germline V gene lookup returns CDR1 MNHNS and CDR2 SASEGT. The DNA for the CDR3 is TGTGCCAGCAGTGAAGCCACCGGACAGGGGGCCTACGAGCAGTACTTC. Protein sequence: CASSEATGQGAYEQYF.

The chain is built from TRBV19 and TRBJ2-3; 8 bases are shared with TRBD2. The trim removed 2 bases at V and 2 bases at J, leaving 9 bases unmatched. Germline values: CDR1 LNHDA, CDR2 SQIVND (reference sequence). This CDR3 comprises 17 residues. The CDR3 bases are TGTGCCAGTAGTATACGGACTAGCCTGTTTACCACAGATACGCAGTATTTT. This encodes CASSIRTSLFTTDTQYF.

Only one count was recorded for this clone. This sequence joins TRBV11-3 and TRBJ1-1; D remains unclear. CDR3 length equals 13 residues. Germline CDR1 reads SGHNT; CDR2 reads YENEEA. Trimming shortened V by 3 bases and J by 2 bases, and 7 bases separated the two germline ends. This CDR3 reads CASSLGANTEAFF. The CDR3 nucleotides read TGTGCCAGCAGCTTGGGAGCTAACACTGAAGCTTTCTTT.

This clone occurred a few times. This rearrangement joins TRBV6-6 to TRBJ1-2; the match to TRBD1 covers 8 bases. The junction had 17 bases not matched to a gene; V was cut back by 5 bases and J by 6 bases. This CDR3 contains 17 residues. Germline lookup yields CDR1 MNHNY and CDR2 SVGAGI (reference sequence). CDR3 sequence: CASSPLSSSDRAHGYTF. CDR3 sequence (DNA): TGTGCCAGCAGTCCCCTCTCTTCCTCGGACAGGGCTCATGGCTACACCTTC.

The V and J genes are TRBV7-6 and TRBJ1-1; the D is unclear. Per the germline V gene, CDR1 is SGHVS and CDR2 is FNYEAQ. CDR3 length equals 12 residues. With 4 bases removed from V and 5 bases from J, the gap between germline ends came to 8 bases. The CDR3 here is CASSYLGTEAFF. The CDR3 nucleotides are TGTGCCAGCAGCTACCTCGGTACTGAAGCTTTCTTT. Full variable domain (missing parts from reference TRBV7-6 and TRBJ1-1): GAGVSQSPRYKVTKRGQDVALRCDPISGHVSLYWYRQALGQGPEFLTYFNYEAQQDKSGLPNDRFSAERPEGSISTLTIQRTEQRDSAMYRCASSYLGTEAFFGQGTRLTVV.

The chain couples TRBV5-4 to TRBJ2-1; the match to TRBD2 covers 8 bases. Germline CDR1 SGHNT, CDR2 YYREEE (reference sequence). With 5 bases clipped from V and 3 bases from J, the junction kept 1 base outside the gene matches. CDR3 length equals 13 residues. In DNA form, the CDR3 reads TGTGCCAGCAGACTAGCGGACTACAATGAGCAGTTCTTC. Translating it yields CASRLADYNEQFF.

Here the CDR3 DNA reads TGTGCCAGCAGTTACTCGGCAAGGGGAGGCTACACCTTC. Translation gives CASSYSARGGYTF. The chain has TRBV6-5 and TRBJ1-2; D is possibly TRBD1 (5 bases). From germline, CDR1 is MNHEY and CDR2 SVGAGI. This CDR3 contains 13 residues. V lost 0 bases and J lost 8, with 10 bases in between.

This chain links TRBV7-9 with TRBJ2-1; 8 bases are shared with TRBD2. V shed 6 bases, J shed 13 bases, and the junction held 14 bases outside the gene matches. The germline V gene encodes CDR1 SEHNR and CDR2 FQNEAQ (reference sequence). The CDR3 runs to 14 residues. CDR3 region: CASRHPSGSFPQFF. DNA for the CDR3: TGTGCCAGCAGACATCCTAGCGGGTCCTTCCCCCAGTTCTTC.

This clone was observed a single time. The chain has TRBV27 and TRBJ1-2; D may be TRBD1 (5 bases). From germline, CDR1 is MNHEY and CDR2 SMNVEV (reference sequence). The CDR3 extends over 14 amino acids. Trimming shortened V by 4 bases and J by 4 bases, and 13 bases separated the two germline ends. The CDR3 sequence: CASSSPGHGYGYTF. CDR3 nucleotides: TGTGCCAGCAGTTCCCCCGGACATGGCTATGGCTACACCTTC.

The V and J genes are TRBV28 and TRBJ2-7; 8 bases fit TRBD2. The CDR3 is 13 residues long. With 8 bases clipped from V and 1 base from J, the junction kept 4 bases outside the gene matches. CDR1 is MDHEN, CDR2 SYDVKM, per germline. The DNA of the CDR3 is TGTGCCAGCCGCAGCGGGGGATCCTACGAGCAGTACTTC. Residues: CASRSGGSYEQYF.

The chain employs TRBV5-4 and TRBJ2-1; the match to TRBD2 covers 11 bases. J gave up 4 bases and V 9 bases, and 6 bases lay outside the gene matches. CDR3 length equals 14 residues. Germline lookup yields CDR1 SGHNT and CDR2 YYREEE (reference sequence). The CDR3 sequence: CATGGTSGYNEQFF. The CDR3 DNA sequence: TGTGCCACTGGGGGGACTAGCGGATACAATGAGCAGTTCTTC.

The chain carries TRBV7-8 and TRBJ2-7; TRBD1 matches at 9 bases. V lost 4 bases to trimming and J lost 1 base; unmatched junction nucleotides: 14. The length of the CDR3 is 18 residues. Germline loops: CDR1 SGHVS, CDR2 FQNEAQ. CDR3 coding DNA: TGTGCCAGCAGCTGGACAGGGGAGGGCCGAGGGGTGTCCTACGAGCAGTACTTC. It encodes CASSWTGEGRGVSYEQYF.

J is TRBJ1-5 and V is TRBV18, with D uncertain. In germline, CDR1 is KGHSH, CDR2 LQKENI. The V gene lost 4 bases and the J gene lost 7 bases, with 17 bases spanning the gap. This CDR3 has 15 amino acids. Here the CDR3 DNA reads TGTGCCAGCTCACGGCTGGACGGGGTAGACCAGCCCCAGCATTTT. Translating it yields CASSRLDGVDQPQHF.

In its sample, this clone was seen a few times. This chain links TRBV11-3 with TRBJ2-2; 8 bases are a match to TRBD1. This CDR3 has 15 amino acids. Looked up from germline, CDR1 is SGHNT and CDR2 is YENEEA. With V trimmed by 3 bases and J by 3 bases, 3 bases remained unmatched. The CDR3 reads CASSFRGHDTGELFF. The CDR3 nucleotides are TGTGCCAGCAGCTTCAGGGGGCATGACACCGGGGAGCTGTTTTTT.

V usage is TRBV19 and J usage is TRBJ2-5; unclear D gene. V was clipped by 3 bases and J by 7 bases, with 12 bases between them. The germline V gene encodes CDR1 LNHDA and CDR2 SQIVND (reference sequence). CDR3 length: 13 residues. CDR3 nucleotide sequence: TGTGCCAGTAGTATTCCGGGTTTTGCGACCCAGTACTTC. Protein product: CASSIPGFATQYF.

This chain uses TRBV27 with TRBJ2-7, with TRBD2 as a possible D gene (6 bases). V lost 0 bases and J lost 3, with 15 bases in between. The CDR3 length is 16 residues. Germline V gene data show CDR1 as MNHEY and CDR2 as SMNVEV (reference sequence). The CDR3 is CASSLSPGVLGYEQYF. The CDR3 DNA sequence: TGTGCCAGCAGTTTATCGCCGGGGGTCTTGGGCTACGAGCAGTACTTC.

DNA for the CDR3: TGTGCCAGCAGCTTGGTTCCAGGGTGGAACTATGGCTACACCTTC. Amino acid sequence: CASSLVPGWNYGYTF. This chain uses TRBV5-5 with TRBJ1-2; D might be TRBD1 (5 bases). V was shortened by 0 bases and J by 2 bases, with 11 bases between the two germline ends. Germline CDR1 is SGHKS and CDR2 is YYEKEE (reference sequence). This CDR3 has 15 residues. The full variable domain, with the rest looked up from reference TRBV5-5 and TRBJ1-2, is DAGVTQSPTHLIKTRGQQVTLRCSPISGHKSVSWYQQVLGQGPQFIFQYYEKEERGRGNFPDRFSARQFPNYSSELNVNALLLGDSALYLCASSLVPGWNYGYTFGSGTRLTVV.

This clone was picked up one time. The gene calls are TRBV14 and TRBJ2-1; 11 nucleotides match TRBD2. Germline V gene lookup returns CDR1 SGHDN and CDR2 FVKESK. This CDR3 has 19 amino acids. Trimming cost V 2 bases and J 7 bases; bases outside gene matches: 16. In DNA form, the CDR3 reads TGTGCCAGCAGCCAACTCCTGCTTCGGGATAGCGGGGGGGCGAATGAGCAGTTCTTC. It yields the protein CASSQLLLRDSGGANEQFF.

The chain joins TRBV5-8 to TRBJ1-5, with D maybe TRBD1 (5 bases). The germline gives CDR1 SGHTS, CDR2 YDEGEE. V was clipped by 0 bases and J by 4 bases, with 14 bases between them. The CDR3 has 16 residues. The CDR3 nucleotides are TGTGCCAGCAGCTTGGGGTCGGGGGTTCCGAATCAGCCCCAGCATTTT. It yields the protein CASSLGSGVPNQPQHF.

V gene TRBV5-4 combines with J gene TRBJ2-4; 8 nucleotides line up with TRBD1. CDR1 and CDR2 from the germline V gene are SGHNT and YYREEE (reference sequence). The V segment lost 4 bases and the J segment 6 bases; nucleotides outside the gene matches: 9. This CDR3 spans 15 amino acids. The CDR3 DNA follows: TGTGCCAGCAGCCCGCCCGGACAGGGAAGAAACATTCAGTACTTC. Translating gives CASSPPGQGRNIQYF.

The count of this clone is one. This chain connects TRBV24-1 to TRBJ2-1; 7 nucleotides match TRBD1. V lost 3 bases and J lost 12; bases outside the gene matches: 7. This CDR3 contains 13 residues. Germline loops: CDR1 KGHDR, CDR2 SFDVKD. The CDR3 DNA sequence: TGTGCCACCAGTGATAGGGACAGACCAAGGCAGTTCTTC. Protein product: CATSDRDRPRQFF.

The CDR3 here is CASSNSGQETQYF. The CDR3 region has the DNA TGTGCCAGCAGTAACTCAGGTCAAGAGACCCAGTACTTC. This chain connects TRBV7-9 to TRBJ2-5; D is unresolved. CDR3 length equals 13 residues. V was pared by 6 bases and J by 2 bases, with 10 bases between. Germline values: CDR1 SEHNR, CDR2 FQNEAQ (reference sequence).

In its sample, this clone was seen once. The J gene is TRBJ1-2, the V gene TRBV12-3 or TRBV12-4; 8 positions match TRBD1. CDR3 size: 13 residues. V shed 7 bases and J 4 bases; nucleotides not matched to a gene: 5. The CDR3 nucleotides are TGTGCCAGCAACGAACAGGGGGTCTATGGCTACACCTTC. Its translation: CASNEQGVYGYTF.

This clone was seen more than once but under ten times. The DNA for the CDR3 is TGTGCCAGCAGCCGCGTACTAGTCAGTTCGAATGAGCAGTTCTTC. It is translated as CASSRVLVSSNEQFF. The gene calls are TRBV3-1 (or the pseudogene TRBV3-2) and TRBJ2-1; tentatively, D is TRBD2 (5 bases). The CDR3 has 15 residues. Germline V CDR1 and CDR2: LGHDT, YNNKEL (reference sequence). Trimming cost V 4 bases and J 7 bases, with 17 bases left between them.

The V and J genes are TRBV28 and TRBJ2-1; possible D gene TRBD1, 6 bases. The CDR3 runs to 14 residues. The V gene lost 1 base and the J gene lost 7 bases, with 11 bases spanning the gap. Germline-derived CDR1 and CDR2 are MDHEN and SYDVKM. The CDR3 DNA sequence: TGTGCCAGCAGTTTATATACAGGGTGGAATGAGCAGTTCTTC. Protein product: CASSLYTGWNEQFF.

The chain recombines TRBV3-1 (or the pseudogene TRBV3-2) with TRBJ1-5, with 9 bases lining up with TRBD1. The CDR3 sequence is 15 residues long. V was clipped by 1 base and J by 7 bases; unmatched bases: 5. CDR1 is LGHDT and CDR2 is YNNKEL in the germline V gene (reference sequence). The CDR3 region has the DNA TGTGCCAGCAGCCAAGCGACAGGGGGATTACAGCCCCAGCATTTT. Translation gives CASSQATGGLQPQHF.

This rearrangement joins TRBV16 to TRBJ1-1; 7 bases line up with TRBD1. The trim removed 3 bases at V and 5 bases at J, leaving 9 bases unmatched. Germline V gives CDR1 KGHSY, CDR2 FQNENV. The CDR3 consists of 15 residues. CDR3 region: CASSQISTGSTEAFF. CDR3 sequence (DNA): TGTGCCAGCAGCCAGATATCGACAGGGTCAACTGAAGCTTTCTTT.

The rearrangement links TRBV6-2 or TRBV6-3 to TRBJ2-1, with 13 bases lining up with TRBD2. Germline values: CDR1 MNHEY, CDR2 SVGEGT. This CDR3 is 16 amino acids long. With 5 bases clipped from V and 8 bases from J, the junction kept 9 bases outside the gene matches. CDR3 sequence (DNA): TGTGCCAGCAGTCCCTTTACTAGCGGGGGGGCAGATGAGCAGTTCTTC. Its protein product is CASSPFTSGGADEQFF.